This entry concerns a single TCR beta chain. This clone was detected once. No antigen is known for it. Per-nucleotide qualities are absent, and no much larger clonotype sits a single base away. In the first month after transplant, blood samples were collected up to 4 times, and after that at least monthly when available. The sample is drawn from a study of graft-versus-host responses after intestinal transplantation (dated by TCRdb to the early 2020s). With regard to the full study: Multivisceral, liver-intestinal, or isolated intestinal transplants were received by the recipients. Anti-thymocyte globulin induction was given to all recipients, followed by maintenance tacrolimus and steroids for 3 to 4 years. After intestinal transplantation, graft-versus-host and host-versus-graft alloreactive T cell clones were followed in the graft, circulation and bone marrow using bulk TCR-beta CDR3 sequencing. To identify alloreactive clones, pre-transplant mixed lymphocyte reaction products were sequenced and compared with unstimulated pre-transplant donor and recipient T cells. The cohort enrolled under 30 intestinal transplant recipients, one of whom was a retransplant, and a few patients without pretransplant specimens were excluded. A peak of at least 4% donor T cells among recipient peripheral blood mononuclear cells was the definition used for donor T cell macrochimerism. Rather than going through the commercial service, samples from a few later patients were sequenced in-house on an Illumina MiSeq and processed with MiXCR.

General findings and caveats noted by the study authors: The conclusions were limited by the relatively low number and heterogeneity of the intestinal transplant patients. Peak levels of circulating GvH clones were associated with declines in HvG clones early after transplant. GvH clones turned up in recipient bone marrow, with some appearing earlier in ileal mucosa or blood, a pattern consistent with an intestinal mucosal origin. In patients with donor T cell macrochimerism, the allografts had high GvH to HvG T cell clonal ratios.

The germline V gene yields SGHVS for CDR1 and FQNEAQ for CDR2. The germline V end is reduced by 8 bases and the J end by 1 base; junction bases left unmatched: 7. The CDR3 runs 16 amino acids, cysteine and phenylalanine included. The sequence is cut down to CDR3 DNA, 48 bases in frame from base 1. Receptors were amplified or captured by the immunoSEQ multiplex PCR assay. For most patients, genomic DNA was subjected to high-throughput TCR-beta CDR3 sequencing by Adaptive Biotechnologies. For the original study's pipeline: TCR sequencing data were retrieved from Adaptive's ImmunoSEQ software for some 17 patients, whereas a few other patients were processed with MiXCR and VDJtools. CDR3 nucleotide sequences shared between donor and recipient were removed because the origin of such sequences could not be assigned. Alloreactive clones required at least 2-fold expansion over unstimulated cells and minimum CFSE-low frequency of 0.002% (template counts) or 0.001% (read counts). Mappable clones were those detected in sequenced pre-transplant spleen, lymph node, or MLR CFSE-low populations of the donor or recipient. The cumulative frequency of alloreactive clones was calculated as a percentage of all sequences, weighted by copy number. Drawn from immuneACCESS, this table holds only the in-frame rearrangements with V and J called that TCRdb kept. Clones are partly lost; checked studies trace under half to an unresolved V gene and leave the rest unexplained. V and J calls and clone size are those listed in that table; D and trimming were worked out from the DNA. Present in this sample are about 97,000 clones, over 75% of which were seen just once. In total, the top ten clones hold roughly 15% of the sample.

Sequenced material: PBMCs, taken roughly 68 weeks after intestinal transplant. This chain joins TRBV7-8 to TRBJ2-2, and 10 junctional nucleotides match TRBD2. This sequence was found in a human patient who received an intestinal transplant, so some T cells may come from the graft donor. The DNA sequence is given as TGTGCCAGCGGATACTTAGCGGGGGGGAACACCGGGGAGCTGTTTTTT. Translated, this is CASGYLAGGNTGELFF.